The clone carrying this T cell receptor beta chain occurred a few times. Its cognate antigen is unknown. The data belong to a study of CD8 T cells in ankylosing spondylitis. Whole-study findings and limits: Some motif variants had been reported before (in reactive arthritis synovial fluid and blood). Clones that were linked to disease were CD8+ and were relatively rare in peripheral blood.

TCRdb re-derived calls from the 5' RACE reads in MiXCR, one entry per CDR3 protein. The sample yields 350,000 to 400,000 distinct CDR3 sequences, around 20% seen once. This CDR3 is built from 13 residues. Trimming removed 8 bases from V and 3 bases from J, with 14 bases in between. This clonotype was obtained from a male donor with ankylosing spondylitis or in good health (not recorded which). Sequenced input: blood, either unsorted or a sorted T cell fraction (not recorded which). The chain joins TRBV12-3 or TRBV12-4 to TRBJ2-7, with a tentative D call TRBD1 (6 bases). In nucleotides, the CDR3 is TGTGCCAGCCAGGGGACCGAACGCTACGAGCAGTACTTC. It encodes CASQGTERYEQYF.